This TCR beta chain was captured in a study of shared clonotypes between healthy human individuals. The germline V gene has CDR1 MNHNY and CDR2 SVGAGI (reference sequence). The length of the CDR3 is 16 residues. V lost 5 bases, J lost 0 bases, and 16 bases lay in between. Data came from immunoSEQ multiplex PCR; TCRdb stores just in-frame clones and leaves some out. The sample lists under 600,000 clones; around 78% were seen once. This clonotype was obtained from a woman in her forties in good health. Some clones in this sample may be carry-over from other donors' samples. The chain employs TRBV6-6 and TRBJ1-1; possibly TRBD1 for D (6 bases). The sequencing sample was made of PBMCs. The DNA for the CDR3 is TGTGCCAGCAGTACCACCAGGACAGCCATGAACACTGAAGCTTTCTTT. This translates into CASSTTRTAMNTEAFF.